These 21 T cell receptor beta chains were sequenced from one sample in a study of T cell changes during pregnancy in multiple sclerosis. The method was immunoSEQ multiplex PCR; TCRdb's version includes in-frame clones alone and lacks a portion of them. The sample lists approximately 42,000 clones; approximately 80% were seen once. The starting material was CD4+ T cells from peripheral blood mononuclear cells, obtained before pregnancy. Receptor source: a female donor with multiple sclerosis, enrolled in a pregnancy study.

The chain carries TRBV7-9 and TRBJ2-2; 7 nucleotides agree with TRBD2. CDR1 and CDR2 from the germline V gene are SEHNR and FQNEAQ (reference sequence). The V segment lost 10 bases and the J segment 4 bases; nucleotides outside the gene matches: 9. This CDR3 comprises 14 residues. The CDR3 region has the DNA TGTGCCATTCGACCTAGCGGTACCACCGGGGAGCTGTTTTTT. Translating gives CAIRPSGTTGELFF.

The table lists this clone with a count of one. The chain has TRBV6-5 and TRBJ2-2; D is unclear. This CDR3 has 15 amino acids. V lost 8 bases and J 0 bases, leaving 13 bases between the germline ends. Per the germline V gene, CDR1 is MNHEY and CDR2 is SVGAGI. The CDR3 region has the DNA TGTGCCAGCGCCCGTAGTACCGCGAACACCGGGGAGCTGTTTTTT. Translated, it gives CASARSTANTGELFF.

V and J are TRBV10-1 and TRBJ1-1; TRBD1 might be the D (6 bases). Germline CDR1 and CDR2: WNHNN and SYGVQD (reference sequence). Trimming stripped 3 bases from V and 1 base from J, with 6 bases between. The CDR3 spans 13 residues. This CDR3 reads CASSEQGNTEAFF. The CDR3 coding sequence is TGCGCCAGCAGTGAACAGGGGAACACTGAAGCTTTCTTT.

The V gene is TRBV30, the J gene TRBJ1-2; 7 nucleotides agree with TRBD1. The germline CDR1 and CDR2 sequences are GTSNPN and SVGIG (reference sequence). V lost 7 bases to trimming and J lost 6 bases; unmatched junction nucleotides: 5. The CDR3 runs 11 residues. CDR3: CASIRGNGYTF. The CDR3 DNA follows: TGTGCCTCGATCAGGGGGAATGGCTACACCTTC. Based on the CDR3 plus reference TRBV30 and TRBJ1-2, the full variable domain is SQTIHQWPATLVQPVGSPLSLECTVEGTSNPNLYWYRQAAGRGLQLLFYSVGIGQISSEVPQNLSASRPQDRQFILSSKKLLLSDSGFYLCASIRGNGYTFGSGTRLTVV.

This chain's CDR3 is CASRQDSYQFGYTF. CDR3 DNA: TGTGCCAGCAGGCAGGACAGTTATCAGTTTGGCTACACCTTC. J is TRBJ1-2 and V is TRBV6-4; D is possibly TRBD1 (6 bases). V gave up 6 bases and J gave up 7 bases, with 18 bases separating them. This CDR3 spans 14 amino acids. Germline CDR1 and CDR2: MRHNA and SNTAGT.

This clone came up once. This chain uses TRBV19 with TRBJ1-2, with 8 bases identical to TRBD1. The J segment lost 3 bases and the V segment lost 5 bases, leaving 8 bases of the junction unmatched. The CDR3 runs 15 residues. Germline V lookup: CDR1 LNHDA, CDR2 SQIVND (reference sequence). The CDR3 nucleotides read TGTGCCAGTAGTCTCGACAGGGGATTCGACTATGGCTACACCTTC. The encoded protein is CASSLDRGFDYGYTF.

The rearrangement links TRBV11-2 to TRBJ2-7, with TRBD1 identical over 9 bases. V trimming: 4 bases; J trimming: 3 bases; junction bases outside the gene matches: 10. Per the germline V gene, CDR1 is SGHAT and CDR2 is FQNNGV. This CDR3 has 16 amino acids. The CDR3 loop is CASSSITGGLYYEQYF. CDR3 DNA sequence: TGTGCCAGCAGCTCAATCACAGGGGGCCTTTACTACGAGCAGTACTTC. The whole variable domain, remainder taken from reference TRBV11-2 and TRBJ2-7, is EAGVAQSPRYKIIEKRQSVAFWCNPISGHATLYWYQQILGQGPKLLIQFQNNGVVDDSQLPKDRFSAERLKGVDSTLKIQPAKLEDSAVYLCASSSITGGLYYEQYFGPGTRLTVT.

The V and J genes are TRBV9 and TRBJ1-2; D is ambiguous. Germline V gives CDR1 SGDLS, CDR2 YYNGEE. The CDR3 is made up of 15 amino acids. Trimming took off 0 bases at V and 7 bases at J, with 16 bases between the two ends. CDR3 DNA sequence: TGTGCCAGCAGCGTAGCTAATACGGGAGGGTCTGGCTACACCTTC. Translating gives CASSVANTGGSGYTF.

This chain connects TRBV15 to TRBJ2-3, with 7 bases lining up with TRBD1. This CDR3 spans 13 amino acids. V dropped 5 bases and J dropped 9; count of bases not matched to a gene: 8. Germline lookup yields CDR1 LNHNV and CDR2 YYDKDF (reference sequence). For the CDR3, the DNA is TGTGCCACCAGCGTGGGGACAGCAGGGACGCAGTATTTT. It translates to CATSVGTAGTQYF.

In this sample, this clone turned up once. The chain employs TRBV7-9 and TRBJ1-1; 7 nucleotides align to TRBD1. V was pared by 3 bases and J by 5 bases, with 9 bases of the junction left unmatched. The CDR3 totals 15 residues. Germline values: CDR1 SEHNR, CDR2 FQNEAQ (reference sequence). In nucleotides, the CDR3 is TGTGCCAGCAGCTTTCCAGCCAGGGGGGCTACTGAAGCTTTCTTT. Its protein product is CASSFPARGATEAFF.

The chain employs TRBV19 and TRBJ2-7; 10 bases agree with TRBD2. CDR1 is LNHDA and CDR2 is SQIVND in the germline V gene (reference sequence). This CDR3 has 15 residues. Trimming cost V 5 bases and J 3 bases; bases outside gene matches: 7. In DNA form, the CDR3 reads TGTGCCAGTAGTCCTGGACTAGCGGAGCACTACGAGCAGTACTTC. Translated: CASSPGLAEHYEQYF.

V usage is TRBV7-2 and J usage is TRBJ2-7; D is undetermined. V dropped 5 bases and J dropped 0 bases, with 2 bases sitting between them. This CDR3 contains 11 residues. Germline V gives CDR1 SGHTA, CDR2 FQGNSA. CDR3 nucleotides: TGTGCCAGCAGCCACTCCTACGAGCAGTACTTC. It translates to CASSHSYEQYF. The complete variable domain, with remaining parts taken from reference TRBV7-2 and TRBJ2-7, reads GAGVSQSPSNKVTEKGKDVELRCDPISGHTALYWYRQSLGQGLEFLIYFQGNSAPDKSGLPSDRFSAERTGGSVSTLTIQRTQQEDSAVYLCASSHSYEQYFGPGTRLTVT.

As to this clone: The identical CDR3 is also encoded by other nucleotide sequences in the sample. This rearrangement joins TRBV30 to TRBJ1-2; 7 bases map to TRBD1. The CDR3 totals 14 residues. V lost 0 bases and J lost 11; bases outside the gene matches: 12. Looked up from germline, CDR1 is GTSNPN and CDR2 is SVGIG (reference sequence). The CDR3 loop reads CAWSVYPPTGVYTF. DNA of the CDR3: TGTGCCTGGAGTGTATATCCGCCAACAGGGGTTTACACCTTC.

The chain employs TRBV12-5 and TRBJ1-1; tentative D call: TRBD1 (5 bases). Germline V CDR1 and CDR2: LGHNT, FRNRAP. The CDR3 is made up of 16 amino acids. V was trimmed by 6 bases and J by 1 base, leaving 18 bases between them. CDR3 sequence reads: CASGRGLGARNTEAFF. The CDR3 bases are TGTGCTAGTGGGAGGGGACTAGGAGCGAGGAACACTGAAGCTTTCTTT.

The chain carries TRBV9 and TRBJ1-6; D is unclear. V shed 0 bases and J shed 7 bases, with 5 bases lying between them. The germline gives CDR1 SGDLS, CDR2 YYNGEE. The CDR3 length is 13 residues. CDR3 DNA: TGTGCCAGCAGCGTAGAGCCAAATTCACCCCTCCACTTT. Protein sequence: CASSVEPNSPLHF.

The chain links TRBV27 to TRBJ2-6; 7 bases are shared with TRBD1. Germline assignment: CDR1 MNHEY and CDR2 SMNVEV (reference sequence). J lost 4 bases, V lost 3 bases, and 6 bases had no gene match. The CDR3 has 16 residues. Written as DNA, the CDR3 is TGTGCCAGCAGTTTTACAGGGGCGAGCGGGGCCAACGTCCTGACTTTC. Translation: CASSFTGASGANVLTF. The full variable domain, its missing parts supplied by reference TRBV27 and TRBJ2-6, is EAQVTQNPRYLITVTGKKLTVTCSQNMNHEYMSWYRQDPGLGLRQIYYSMNVEVTDKGDVPEGYKVSRKEKRNFPLILESPSPNQTSLYFCASSFTGASGANVLTFGAGSRLTVL.

The chain employs TRBV4-2 and TRBJ2-2; D is possibly TRBD2 (6 bases). The CDR3 totals 14 residues. Trimming cost V 0 bases and J 7 bases, with 9 bases left between them. CDR1 and CDR2 from the germline V gene are LGHNA and YNFKEQ. The CDR3 nucleotides read TGTGCCAGCAGCCAAGATCAGGGAGGCGGGGAGCTGTTTTTT. It translates to CASSQDQGGGELFF.

The V call is TRBV2, the J call TRBJ2-4; D unclear. The CDR3 runs to 12 residues. Trimming pared 3 bases from V and 5 bases from J, leaving 5 bases between. Germline V gene lookup returns CDR1 SNHLY and CDR2 FYNNEI. CDR3 in amino acids: CASSESENIQYF. CDR3 sequence (DNA): TGTGCCAGCAGTGAGTCGGAAAACATTCAGTACTTC.

The CDR3 region is CASSAMDSPFFATNEKLFF. The CDR3 coding sequence is TGTGCCAGTAGCGCAATGGACAGTCCGTTTTTTGCAACTAATGAAAAACTGTTTTTT. V and J are TRBV19 and TRBJ1-4, with D perhaps matching TRBD1 (6 bases). The CDR3 covers 19 residues. V gave up 6 bases and J gave up 0 bases, with 23 bases separating them. Germline-derived CDR1 and CDR2 are LNHDA and SQIVND (reference sequence).

V gene TRBV11-2 combines with J gene TRBJ2-7; 11 bases match TRBD2. Germline V CDR1 and CDR2: SGHAT, FQNNGV. V trimming: 1 base; J trimming: 3 bases; junction bases outside the gene matches: 5. The length of the CDR3 is 16 residues. The CDR3 region has the DNA TGTGCCAGCAGCTTAGGGATCGGGACTAGCGGCTACGAGCAGTACTTC. Translated: CASSLGIGTSGYEQYF.

The V gene is TRBV9, the J gene TRBJ2-5, with 11 positions matching TRBD2. This CDR3 comprises 17 residues. V shed 0 bases and J 5 bases; nucleotides not matched to a gene: 9. The V gene's germline CDR1 is SGDLS and CDR2 YYNGEE. CDR3 nucleotide sequence: TGTGCCAGCAGCGTAGGGGGTACTAGCGGGGGTGGGGAGACCCAGTACTTC. Amino acid sequence: CASSVGGTSGGGETQYF.